One TCR beta chain is described in this entry. This entry comes from a study of response to subunit inactivated influenza vaccine. TCRdb re-called the RT-PCR reads through MiXCR, storing one row per CDR3 protein. Among 650,000 to 800,000 distinct CDR3 sequences listed, 15% to 20% were seen once. The V gene lost 10 bases and the J gene lost 0 bases, with 16 bases spanning the gap. CDR1 and CDR2 from the germline V gene are MNHNS and SASEGT. The CDR3 runs to 14 residues. V and J are TRBV6-1 and TRBJ2-7; perhaps TRBD1 as D (6 bases). This clonotype was sampled from a man in his forties or fifties who received an inactivated influenza vaccine. This specimen was PBMCs from blood, taken around 5 days after vaccination. The CDR3 reads CATKRQAYSYEQYF. The CDR3 DNA reads TGTGCCACCAAGCGACAGGCTTACTCCTACGAGCAGTACTTC.